What follows are 29 T cell receptor beta chains derived from one specimen sequenced in a study of T cells in localized non-small cell lung cancer. Profiled with immunoSEQ multiplex PCR; TCRdb holds only in-frame clones, not every one. This table has some 64,000 clones, roughly 76% appearing once. This sample comprised PBMCs, obtained before any cancer treatment. These receptors were taken from a man aged 35 to 69 with stage II lung adenocarcinoma.

J is TRBJ1-6 and V is TRBV30; D uncertain. Germline V CDR1 and CDR2: GTSNPN, SVGIG (reference sequence). V was pared by 8 bases and J by 10 bases, with 18 bases between. The CDR3 covers 13 residues. CDR3 DNA: TGTGCCCTTCGTACAGCCCGCGGGTCACCCCTCCACTTT. It encodes CALRTARGSPLHF. Supplemented by reference TRBV30 and TRBJ1-6, the full variable domain reads SQTIHQWPATLVQPVGSPLSLECTVEGTSNPNLYWYRQAAGRGLQLLFYSVGIGQISSEVPQNLSASRPQDRQFILSSKKLLLSDSGFYLCALRTARGSPLHFGNGTRLTVT.

The chain combines TRBV6-6 with TRBJ1-2; D is unclear. The CDR3 consists of 14 residues. V was clipped by 0 bases and J by 8 bases, with 13 bases between them. The germline gives CDR1 MNHNY, CDR2 SVGAGI (reference sequence). This chain's CDR3 is CASSYSGGWEGYTF. In DNA form, the CDR3 reads TGTGCCAGCAGTTACTCCGGAGGGTGGGAAGGCTACACCTTC.

The J gene is TRBJ2-7, the V gene TRBV27, with 10 bases aligning to TRBD2. V dropped 1 base and J dropped 5; count of bases not matched to a gene: 14. CDR1 and CDR2 from the germline V gene are MNHEY and SMNVEV (reference sequence). The CDR3 runs 18 residues. This chain's CDR3 is CASSLFYYGLAGANEQYF. CDR3 DNA sequence: TGTGCCAGCAGTTTATTTTACTATGGGCTAGCGGGAGCCAACGAGCAGTACTTC.

The chain is built from TRBV11-3 and TRBJ2-3, with 9 bases matching TRBD1. V was clipped by 1 base and J by 4 bases; unmatched bases: 6. CDR1 is SGHNT and CDR2 is YENEEA in the germline V gene. The CDR3 loop spans 16 amino acids. As DNA, the CDR3 is TGTGCCAGCAGCTTAGGCGGGGACAGGGTCTCAGATACGCAGTATTTT. This translates into CASSLGGDRVSDTQYF.

This chain connects TRBV5-1 to TRBJ2-3; a possible D gene is TRBD2 (6 bases). In germline, CDR1 is SGHRS, CDR2 YFSETQ. The CDR3 runs 14 residues. V lost 1 base and J 4 bases, leaving 10 bases between the germline ends. The chain's CDR3 is CASSLTGTADTQYF. As DNA, the CDR3 is TGCGCCAGCAGCTTGACGGGGACTGCAGATACGCAGTATTTT.

A few counts support this clone. The chain is built from TRBV2 and TRBJ1-1; no clear D gene. CDR1 is SNHLY and CDR2 is FYNNEI in the germline V gene. The CDR3 runs to 12 residues. V was clipped by 7 bases and J by 7 bases, with 13 bases between them. CDR3 sequence reads: CASTIGIHEAFF. The CDR3 DNA reads as TGTGCCAGCACCATCGGAATTCATGAAGCTTTCTTT.

The V gene is TRBV6-6, the J gene TRBJ2-5; D unresolved. Germline CDR1 MNHNY, CDR2 SVGAGI (reference sequence). This CDR3 contains 14 residues. Trimming left V 4 bases short and J 1 base short, with 10 bases between. The CDR3 is CASSFTTSQETQYF. The DNA of the CDR3 is TGTGCCAGCAGTTTTACTACGAGCCAAGAGACCCAGTACTTC.

The rearrangement joins TRBV7-3 to TRBJ1-3; D is ambiguous. Trimming left V 5 bases short and J 0 bases short, with 11 bases between. The length of the CDR3 is 15 residues. Germline CDR1 reads SGHTA; CDR2 reads FQGTGA. The CDR3 nucleotides are TGTGCCAGCAGCCCTAACGGGTTCTCTGGAAACACCATATATTTT. The encoded protein is CASSPNGFSGNTIYF.

V is TRBV6-6 and J is TRBJ1-2; D not resolved. The V gene lost 4 bases and the J gene lost 6 bases, with 9 bases spanning the gap. The CDR3 covers 12 residues. CDR1 MNHNY and CDR2 SVGAGI come from the germline V gene (reference sequence). The CDR3 sequence is CASSSRNDGYTF. The CDR3 coding sequence is TGTGCCAGCAGTTCCCGGAATGATGGCTACACCTTC.

The rearrangement uses TRBV29-1 and TRBJ1-2; the D is unclear. Germline V gene sequence: CDR1 SQVTM, CDR2 ANQGSEA. Trimming stripped 0 bases from V and 1 base from J, with 6 bases between. The CDR3 has 13 amino acids. CDR3 DNA: TGCAGCGTTGAAGACGGGGATAACTATGGCTACACCTTC. Translation: CSVEDGDNYGYTF.

V usage is TRBV6-5 and J usage is TRBJ1-5, with D unclear. This CDR3 region has 15 residues. CDR1 is MNHEY, CDR2 SVGAGI, per germline. V gave up 6 bases and J gave up 3 bases, with 15 bases separating them. CDR3 sequence: CASSPRGTVNQPQHF. CDR3 in DNA: TGTGCCAGCAGCCCCCGGGGAACAGTCAATCAGCCCCAGCATTTT.

In its sample, this clone was seen a few times. The chain employs TRBV5-8 and TRBJ1-3, with a weak D call TRBD1 (5 bases). The germline gives CDR1 SGHTS, CDR2 YDEGEE. The V gene lost 3 bases and the J gene lost 4 bases, with 20 bases spanning the gap. This CDR3 spans 17 amino acids. CDR3 in DNA: TGTGCCAGCAGCTCCCTCCGATCGGGGGAAAGGGGAAACACCATATATTTT. Translating it yields CASSSLRSGERGNTIYF.

The rearrangement links TRBV9 to TRBJ2-1, with 10 bases identical to TRBD2. CDR3 size: 15 residues. V lost 0 bases and J lost 7; bases outside the gene matches: 4. Germline CDR1 and CDR2: SGDLS and YYNGEE. CDR3 amino acids: CASSVGAGGANEQFF. As DNA, the CDR3 is TGTGCCAGCAGCGTAGGAGCGGGAGGGGCAAATGAGCAGTTCTTC.

The chain recombines TRBV6-1 with TRBJ1-1; the match to TRBD1 covers 7 bases. The germline V gene has CDR1 MNHNS and CDR2 SASEGT. With 4 bases clipped from V and 5 bases from J, the junction kept 10 bases outside the gene matches. The CDR3 is made up of 15 amino acids. This CDR3 reads CASSALVGTATEAFF. The CDR3 nucleotides are TGTGCCAGCAGTGCTCTAGTGGGGACAGCGACTGAAGCTTTCTTT.

CDR3 in amino acids: CASGLDGGTTEAFF. The CDR3 nucleotides read TGTGCTAGTGGTTTGGATGGGGGGACCACTGAAGCTTTCTTT. J is TRBJ1-1 and V is TRBV12-5; perhaps TRBD1 as D (5 bases). CDR1 and CDR2 (germline): LGHNT, FRNRAP. The CDR3 runs to 14 residues. V gave up 1 base and J gave up 4 bases, with 10 bases separating them.

This sequence joins TRBV6-5 and TRBJ2-7; either TRBD1 or TRBD2 may fit D (6 bases each). This CDR3 comprises 15 residues. Germline-derived CDR1 and CDR2 are MNHEY and SVGAGI. V was pared by 5 bases and J by 5 bases, with 19 bases between. CDR3 nucleotide sequence: TGTGCCAGCAGTACAAAACAGGGAGGACGGGACGAGCAGTACTTC. It yields the protein CASSTKQGGRDEQYF.

V and J are TRBV7-8 and TRBJ1-1; D call uncertain. Germline-derived CDR1 and CDR2 are SGHVS and FQNEAQ. This CDR3 comprises 14 residues. V was pared by 1 base and J by 1 base, with 7 bases between. The CDR3 spells CASSLVSRNTEAFF. DNA for the CDR3: TGTGCCAGCAGCTTAGTCAGCCGGAACACTGAAGCTTTCTTT.

Here the CDR3 reads CAWSVRQGGSGNTIYF. CDR3 DNA sequence: TGTGCCTGGAGTGTACGGCAGGGCGGCTCTGGAAACACCATATATTTT. This rearrangement joins TRBV30 to TRBJ1-3; a possible D gene is TRBD1 (5 bases). The CDR3 length is 16 residues. Trimming took off 0 bases at V and 0 bases at J, with 12 bases between the two ends. Germline V gene lookup returns CDR1 GTSNPN and CDR2 SVGIG (reference sequence). Variable domain in full (rest from reference TRBV30 and TRBJ1-3): SQTIHQWPATLVQPVGSPLSLECTVEGTSNPNLYWYRQAAGRGLQLLFYSVGIGQISSEVPQNLSASRPQDRQFILSSKKLLLSDSGFYLCAWSVRQGGSGNTIYFGEGSWLTVV.

V and J are TRBV10-2 and TRBJ1-1, with D unresolved. V was pared by 9 bases and J by 3 bases, with 11 bases between. The CDR3 runs to 12 residues. Germline CDR1 is WSHSY and CDR2 is SAAADI. This CDR3 is CARRDFDTEAFF. The CDR3 nucleotides are TGCGCCAGGAGGGATTTCGACACTGAAGCTTTCTTT.

The CDR3 spells CSVQQGNEQYF. The CDR3 DNA sequence: TGCAGCGTTCAACAGGGTAACGAGCAGTACTTC. This chain joins TRBV29-1 and TRBJ2-7, with D possibly matching TRBD1 (6 bases). The CDR3 runs to 11 residues. V was clipped by 5 bases and J by 5 bases, with 10 bases between them. Germline V gene sequence: CDR1 SQVTM, CDR2 ANQGSEA.

The chain employs TRBV11-2 and TRBJ2-7, with D perhaps assigned TRBD1 or TRBD2 (5 bases each). Trimming pared 3 bases from V and 8 bases from J, leaving 17 bases between. Germline assignment: CDR1 SGHAT and CDR2 FQNNGV. The CDR3 is 14 residues long. CDR3 sequence reads: CASSFGTLASKQYF. The CDR3 DNA is TGTGCCAGCAGCTTTGGGACCCTAGCTAGTAAGCAGTACTTC. The variable domain in full, completed from reference TRBV11-2 and TRBJ2-7, reads EAGVAQSPRYKIIEKRQSVAFWCNPISGHATLYWYQQILGQGPKLLIQFQNNGVVDDSQLPKDRFSAERLKGVDSTLKIQPAKLEDSAVYLCASSFGTLASKQYFGPGTRLTVT.

J is TRBJ1-1 and V is TRBV5-8; the match to TRBD1 covers 8 bases. CDR3 length: 18 residues. The junction had 14 bases not matched to a gene; V was cut back by 4 bases and J by 0 bases. Germline CDR1 is SGHTS and CDR2 is YDEGEE. The CDR3 DNA is TGTGCCAGCAGCACCGGGACAGGTGGGGTATTTATGAACACTGAAGCTTTCTTT. Translated, it gives CASSTGTGGVFMNTEAFF.

The V and J genes are TRBV9 and TRBJ2-1; 7 bases map to TRBD1. The CDR3 totals 15 residues. From germline, CDR1 is SGDLS and CDR2 YYNGEE. V lost 9 bases to trimming and J lost 1 base; unmatched junction nucleotides: 10. In DNA, the CDR3 is TGTGCCACCCCTTCCGGGACAGCTTCCTACAATGAGCAGTTCTTC. Its protein is CATPSGTASYNEQFF.

The V gene is TRBV7-9, the J gene TRBJ2-3, with D perhaps being TRBD1 or TRBD2 (5 bases each). Germline CDR1 and CDR2: SEHNR and FQNEAQ (reference sequence). This CDR3 has 14 residues. V shed 5 bases and J shed 4 bases, with 13 bases lying between them. The CDR3 region has the DNA TGTGCCAGCAGCCGGGGCGGCGGGTCAGATACGCAGTATTTT. The encoded protein is CASSRGGGSDTQYF. Complete variable domain (other parts from reference TRBV7-9 and TRBJ2-3): DTGVSQNPRHKITKRGQNVTFRCDPISEHNRLYWYRQTLGQGPEFLTYFQNEAQLEKSRLLSDRFSAERPKGSFSTLEIQRTEQGDSAMYLCASSRGGGSDTQYFGPGTRLTVL.

This clone was seen a handful of times. The chain recombines TRBV18 with TRBJ2-7; tentatively, D is TRBD2 (6 bases). V was cut by 1 base and J by 3 bases, with 10 bases left in between. Per the germline V gene, CDR1 is KGHSH and CDR2 is LQKENI. The CDR3 length is 14 residues. As DNA, the CDR3 is TGTGCCAGCTCACCACTAGGGGACTTCTACGAGCAGTACTTC. Encoded protein: CASSPLGDFYEQYF.

The chain links TRBV30 to TRBJ2-2; 9 bases align to TRBD1. Germline trimming cut 0 bases from V and 8 bases from J; bases unmatched to any gene: 4. CDR3 length: 14 amino acids. Germline CDR1 is GTSNPN and CDR2 is SVGIG (reference sequence). This CDR3 reads CAWSVWDREGELFF. CDR3 sequence (DNA): TGTGCCTGGAGTGTATGGGACAGGGAGGGGGAGCTGTTTTTT. The entire variable domain, with the rest obtained from reference TRBV30 and TRBJ2-2, is as follows: SQTIHQWPATLVQPVGSPLSLECTVEGTSNPNLYWYRQAAGRGLQLLFYSVGIGQISSEVPQNLSASRPQDRQFILSSKKLLLSDSGFYLCAWSVWDREGELFFGEGSRLTVL.

The chain employs TRBV6-5 and TRBJ1-3; TRBD1 is a possible D gene (6 bases). CDR1 and CDR2 from the germline V gene are MNHEY and SVGAGI. V lost 6 bases to trimming and J lost 2 bases, with 8 bases between them. The CDR3 covers 13 residues. The CDR3 nucleotides read TGTGCCAGCAGCCGGGGGCCTGGAAACACCATATATTTT. Its protein is CASSRGPGNTIYF.

A word on this clone: This same CDR3 is encoded by further DNA sequences in the sample. This chain links TRBV7-2 with TRBJ2-1, with no clear D. Trimming took 2 bases from V and 8 from J, leaving 7 bases between them. Germline CDR1 is SGHTA and CDR2 is FQGNSA. The CDR3 is 12 amino acids. This CDR3 reads CASSLTGHEQFF. For the CDR3, the DNA is TGTGCCAGCAGCTTAACGGGCCATGAGCAGTTCTTC.

The rearrangement uses TRBV30 and TRBJ1-2; D not resolved. V lost 3 bases, J lost 6 bases, and 20 bases lay in between. Germline assignment: CDR1 GTSNPN and CDR2 SVGIG (reference sequence). The CDR3 sequence is 15 residues long. CDR3 sequence (DNA): TGTGCCTGGAGCGGAGGACTCACCAACACCAATGGCTACACCTTC. Protein: CAWSGGLTNTNGYTF.